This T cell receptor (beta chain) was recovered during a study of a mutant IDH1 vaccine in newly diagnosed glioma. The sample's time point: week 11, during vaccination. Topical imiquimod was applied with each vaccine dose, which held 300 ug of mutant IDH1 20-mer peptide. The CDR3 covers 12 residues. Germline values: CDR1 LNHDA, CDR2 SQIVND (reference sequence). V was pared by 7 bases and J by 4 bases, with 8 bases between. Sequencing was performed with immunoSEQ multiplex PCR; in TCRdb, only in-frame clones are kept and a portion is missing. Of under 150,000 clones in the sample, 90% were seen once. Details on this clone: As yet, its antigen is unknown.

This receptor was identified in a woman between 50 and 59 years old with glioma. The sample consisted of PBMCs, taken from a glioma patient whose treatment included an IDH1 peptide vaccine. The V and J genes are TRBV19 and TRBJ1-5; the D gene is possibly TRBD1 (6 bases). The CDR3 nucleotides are TGTGCCAGTAACAGGGTGAATCAGCCCCAGCATTTT. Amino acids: CASNRVNQPQHF.